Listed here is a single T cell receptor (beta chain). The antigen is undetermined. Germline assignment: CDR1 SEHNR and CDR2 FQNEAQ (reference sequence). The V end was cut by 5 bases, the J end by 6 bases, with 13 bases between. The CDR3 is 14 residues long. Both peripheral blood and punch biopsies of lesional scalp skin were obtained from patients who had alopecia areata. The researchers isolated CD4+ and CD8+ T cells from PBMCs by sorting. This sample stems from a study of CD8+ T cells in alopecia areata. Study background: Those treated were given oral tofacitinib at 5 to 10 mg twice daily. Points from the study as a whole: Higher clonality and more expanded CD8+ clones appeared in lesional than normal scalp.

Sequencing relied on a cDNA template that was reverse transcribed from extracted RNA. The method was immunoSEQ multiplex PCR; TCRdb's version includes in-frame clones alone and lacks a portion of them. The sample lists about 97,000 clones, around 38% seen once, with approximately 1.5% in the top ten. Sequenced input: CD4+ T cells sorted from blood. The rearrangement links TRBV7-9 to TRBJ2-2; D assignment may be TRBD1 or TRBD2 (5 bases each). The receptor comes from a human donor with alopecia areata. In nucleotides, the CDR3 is TGTGCCAGCAGCGCCGCCGGGACCTCCGGGGAGCTGTTTTTT. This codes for CASSAAGTSGELFF.